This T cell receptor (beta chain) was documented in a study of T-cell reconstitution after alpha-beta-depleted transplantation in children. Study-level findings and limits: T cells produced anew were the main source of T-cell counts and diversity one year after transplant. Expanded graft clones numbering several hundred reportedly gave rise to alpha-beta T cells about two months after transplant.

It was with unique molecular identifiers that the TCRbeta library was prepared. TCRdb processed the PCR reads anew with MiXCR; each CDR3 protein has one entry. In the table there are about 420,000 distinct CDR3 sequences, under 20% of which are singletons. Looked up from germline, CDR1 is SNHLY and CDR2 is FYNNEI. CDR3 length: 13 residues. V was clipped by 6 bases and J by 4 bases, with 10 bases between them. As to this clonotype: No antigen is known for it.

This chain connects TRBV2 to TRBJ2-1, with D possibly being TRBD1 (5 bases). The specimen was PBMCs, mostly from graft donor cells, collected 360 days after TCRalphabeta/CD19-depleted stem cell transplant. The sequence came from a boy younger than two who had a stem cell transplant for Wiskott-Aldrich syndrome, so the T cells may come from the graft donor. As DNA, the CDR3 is TGTGCCAGCAGGGCAGGGCAGTACAATGAGCAGTTCTTC. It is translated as CASRAGQYNEQFF. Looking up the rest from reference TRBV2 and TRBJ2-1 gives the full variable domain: EPEVTQTPSHQVTQMGQEVILRCVPISNHLYFYWYRQILGQKVEFLVSFYNNEISEKSEIFDDQFSVERPDGSNFTLKIRSTKLEDSAMYFCASRAGQYNEQFFGPGTRLTVL.